The 10 T cell receptor beta chains below all came from one sample that was sequenced in a study of control samples from healthy donors and cancer patients. Using immunoSEQ multiplex PCR, the repertoire was profiled, and TCRdb retains in-frame clones only, with some absent. The data show approximately 80,000 clones, roughly nine tenths seen once. The sequenced material came from blood. The receptor set was obtained from a man aged 25 to 45 in good health.

The gene calls are TRBV6-5 and TRBJ2-7; the match to TRBD1 covers 10 bases. Per the germline V gene, CDR1 is MNHEY and CDR2 is SVGAGI. Unmatched junction bases numbered 10, after V lost 7 bases and J lost 4 bases. The CDR3 has 15 residues. The CDR3 bases are TGTGCCAGCATCCATAGACAGGGGGCGCCTTACGAGCAGTACTTC. Translated: CASIHRQGAPYEQYF.

The chain employs TRBV30 and TRBJ2-7; the D call may be TRBD1 or TRBD2 (5 bases each). The CDR3 covers 17 residues. CDR1 is GTSNPN, CDR2 SVGIG, per germline (reference sequence). V was cut by 0 bases and J by 5 bases, with 23 bases left in between. The CDR3 loop is CAWSVLEFGTSTHEQYF. DNA of the CDR3: TGTGCCTGGAGTGTACTAGAGTTCGGGACCAGTACCCACGAGCAGTACTTC.

The chain uses TRBV5-5 and TRBJ2-4; no definite D call. The ends were cut back, 0 bases at V and 1 base at J, with 5 bases in the middle. The germline CDR1 and CDR2 sequences are SGHKS and YYEKEE (reference sequence). There are 14 residues in the CDR3. The CDR3 nucleotides are TGTGCCAGCAGCTTGGTGATGGCCAAAAACATTCAGTACTTC. Translating it yields CASSLVMAKNIQYF.

The J gene is TRBJ2-5, the V gene TRBV3-1 (or the pseudogene TRBV3-2), with 13 bases that match TRBD2. The CDR3 contains 16 residues. Germline lookup yields CDR1 LGHDT and CDR2 YNNKEL (reference sequence). Unmatched junction bases numbered 7, after V lost 4 bases and J lost 5 bases. CDR3 sequence (DNA): TGTGCCAGCAGCCTCCGGCCGACTAGCGGGAGGGAGACCCAGTACTTC. Its protein product is CASSLRPTSGRETQYF.

This clone was recorded a few times. V usage is TRBV10-3 and J usage is TRBJ1-5; the match to TRBD1 covers 8 bases. V was pared by 6 bases and J by 7 bases, with 5 bases of the junction left unmatched. There are 13 residues in the CDR3. Germline V gene sequence: CDR1 ENHRY, CDR2 SYGVKD. The CDR3 sequence: CAIRGQGTQPQHF. CDR3 nucleotide sequence: TGTGCCATCAGAGGACAGGGAACCCAGCCCCAGCATTTT.

The chain combines TRBV28 with TRBJ1-1; TRBD1 matches at 8 bases. The germline CDR1 and CDR2 sequences are MDHEN and SYDVKM. CDR3 length equals 14 residues. V was clipped by 6 bases and J by 0 bases; unmatched bases: 3. The CDR3 here is CASSPDRVNTEAFF. In nucleotides, the CDR3 is TGTGCCAGCAGCCCGGACAGGGTGAACACTGAAGCTTTCTTT.

This chain joins TRBV30 and TRBJ1-4; 7 nucleotides line up with TRBD1. The CDR3 has 10 amino acids. Trimming cost V 5 bases and J 11 bases; bases outside gene matches: 2. Germline V gene lookup returns CDR1 GTSNPN and CDR2 SVGIG (reference sequence). CDR3 in DNA: TGTGCCTGGGGGGACAGCAAACTGTTTTTT. It translates to CAWGDSKLFF.

The chain combines TRBV9 with TRBJ1-6; D gene ambiguous. The length of the CDR3 is 15 residues. The V gene's germline CDR1 is SGDLS and CDR2 YYNGEE. Trimming shortened V by 0 bases and J by 8 bases, and 12 bases separated the two germline ends. The CDR3 DNA reads TGTGCCAGCAGCGTAGGTGTTAGGGTTGATTCACCCCTCCACTTT. Encoded protein: CASSVGVRVDSPLHF.

V and J are TRBV11-2 and TRBJ1-4, with D maybe TRBD1 (5 bases). Germline CDR1 reads SGHAT; CDR2 reads FQNNGV. V was pared by 5 bases and J by 3 bases, with 10 bases between. The CDR3 has 14 amino acids. DNA for the CDR3: TGTGCCAGCAGCACCGGGACGTCTAATGAAAAACTGTTTTTT. Its protein product is CASSTGTSNEKLFF.

The chain combines TRBV5-6 with TRBJ2-2; D remains ambiguous. CDR1 is SGHDT, CDR2 YYEEEE, per germline. V lost 3 bases to trimming and J lost 5 bases, with 8 bases between them. There are 13 residues in the CDR3. Written as DNA, the CDR3 is TGTGCCAGCAGCTCCCTCTCAACCGGGGAGCTGTTTTTT. As protein: CASSSLSTGELFF.